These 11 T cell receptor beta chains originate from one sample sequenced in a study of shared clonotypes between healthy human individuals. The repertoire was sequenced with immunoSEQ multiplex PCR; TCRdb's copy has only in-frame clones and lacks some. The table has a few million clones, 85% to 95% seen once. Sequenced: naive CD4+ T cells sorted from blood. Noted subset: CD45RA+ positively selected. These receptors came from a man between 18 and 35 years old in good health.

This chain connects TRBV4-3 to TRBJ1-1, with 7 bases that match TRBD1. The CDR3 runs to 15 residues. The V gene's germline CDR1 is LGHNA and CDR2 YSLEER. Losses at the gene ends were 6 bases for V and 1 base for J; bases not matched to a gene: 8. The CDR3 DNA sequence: TGCGCCAGCAGATTCTTCAGGACAGGGAACACTGAAGCTTTCTTT. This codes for CASRFFRTGNTEAFF.

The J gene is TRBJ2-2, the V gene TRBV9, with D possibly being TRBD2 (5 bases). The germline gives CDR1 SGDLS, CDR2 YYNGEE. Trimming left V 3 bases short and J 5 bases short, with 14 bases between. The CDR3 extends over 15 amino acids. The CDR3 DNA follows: TGTGCCAGCAGCGCCGTGGGCAGCGGAACCGGGGAGCTGTTTTTT. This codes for CASSAVGSGTGELFF.

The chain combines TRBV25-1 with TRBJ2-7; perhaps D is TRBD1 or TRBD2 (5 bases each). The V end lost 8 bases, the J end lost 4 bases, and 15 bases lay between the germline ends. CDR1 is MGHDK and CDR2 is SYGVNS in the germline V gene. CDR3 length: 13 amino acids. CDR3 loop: CASAAIGAYEQYF. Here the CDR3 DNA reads TGTGCCAGCGCCGCTATCGGGGCTTACGAGCAGTACTTC.

CDR3 in amino acids: CASSTPGTGAETQYF. The CDR3 coding sequence is TGTGCCAGCAGCACTCCCGGGACAGGGGCAGAGACCCAGTACTTC. The chain carries TRBV5-6 and TRBJ2-5; 10 bases agree with TRBD1. This CDR3 comprises 15 residues. CDR1 SGHDT and CDR2 YYEEEE come from the germline V gene. V gave up 4 bases and J gave up 4 bases; unmatched junction bases: 7.

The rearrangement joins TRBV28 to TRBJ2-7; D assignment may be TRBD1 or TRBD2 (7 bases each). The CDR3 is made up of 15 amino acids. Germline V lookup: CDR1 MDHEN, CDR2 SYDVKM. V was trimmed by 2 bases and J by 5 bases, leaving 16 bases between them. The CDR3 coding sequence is TGTGCCAGCAGTTTAGCAGGGGGGAGGGTCCACGAGCAGTACTTC. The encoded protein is CASSLAGGRVHEQYF.

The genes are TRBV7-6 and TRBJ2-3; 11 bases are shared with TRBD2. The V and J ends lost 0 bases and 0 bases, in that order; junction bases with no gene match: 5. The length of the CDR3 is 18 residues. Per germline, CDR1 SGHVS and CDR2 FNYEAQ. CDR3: CASSLATSGGPSTDTQYF. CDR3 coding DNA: TGTGCCAGCAGCTTAGCAACTAGCGGGGGCCCTAGCACAGATACGCAGTATTTT.

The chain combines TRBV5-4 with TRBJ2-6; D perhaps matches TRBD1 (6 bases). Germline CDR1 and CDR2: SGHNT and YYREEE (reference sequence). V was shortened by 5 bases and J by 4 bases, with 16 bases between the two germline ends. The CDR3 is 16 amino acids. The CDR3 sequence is CASSGQSLVGANVLTF. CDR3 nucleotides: TGTGCCAGCAGTGGACAGTCTCTAGTGGGGGCCAACGTCCTGACTTTC.

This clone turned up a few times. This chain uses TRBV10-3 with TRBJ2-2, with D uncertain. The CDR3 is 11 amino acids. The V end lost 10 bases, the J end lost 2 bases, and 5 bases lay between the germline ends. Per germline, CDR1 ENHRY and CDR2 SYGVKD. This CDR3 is CASLNTGELFF. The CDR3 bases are TGTGCCAGCCTTAACACCGGGGAGCTGTTTTTT.

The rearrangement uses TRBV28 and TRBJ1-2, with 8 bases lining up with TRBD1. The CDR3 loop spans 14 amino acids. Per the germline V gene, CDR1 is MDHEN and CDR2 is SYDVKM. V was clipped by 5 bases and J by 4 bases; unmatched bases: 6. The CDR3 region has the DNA TGTGCCAGCAGTGGACAGGGTACGGGCTATGGCTACACCTTC. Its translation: CASSGQGTGYGYTF.

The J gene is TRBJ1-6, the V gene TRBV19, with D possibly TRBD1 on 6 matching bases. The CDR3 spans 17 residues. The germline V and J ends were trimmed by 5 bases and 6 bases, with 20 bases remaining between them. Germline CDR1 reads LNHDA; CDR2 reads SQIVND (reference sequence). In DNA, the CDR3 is TGTGCCAGTAGTCGAGGATCCGGGGGGCGTGCTAATTCACCCCTCCACTTT. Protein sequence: CASSRGSGGRANSPLHF. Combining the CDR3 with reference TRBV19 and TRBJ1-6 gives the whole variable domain DGGITQSPKYLFRKEGQNVTLSCEQNLNHDAMYWYRQDPGQGLRLIYYSQIVNDFQKGDIAEGYSVSREKKESFPLTVTSAQKNPTAFYLCASSRGSGGRANSPLHFGNGTRLTVT.

The CDR3 reads CTSSQDRSNPEKLFF. CDR3 DNA: TGCACCAGCAGCCAAGATCGGTCCAACCCAGAAAAACTGTTTTTT. The chain recombines TRBV1 with TRBJ1-4. TRBV1 is a documented pseudogene. The CDR3 consists of 15 residues.